The clone carrying this T cell receptor beta chain was detected only a few times. Its antigen remains unknown. Template switching with 5'RACE generated the TCR cDNA and added a universal primer site and UMIs. One entry per CDR3 protein results from TCRdb running MiXCR on the 5' RACE reads. The sample carries 500,000 to 650,000 distinct CDR3 sequences, roughly an eighth recorded once. This sample was included in a study of T cells after yellow fever vaccination. Trimming took off 4 bases at V and 0 bases at J, with 9 bases between the two ends. The CDR3 extends over 15 amino acids. Germline CDR1 SGHTA, CDR2 FQGNSA. Study-wide results and caveats: Abundant bulk-derived clonotypes could contaminate FACS-sorted repertoires.

The clonotype was recovered from a man aged 25 to 45 who received the YFV17D yellow fever vaccine. The starting material was PBMCs, obtained on the day of the yellow fever booster vaccination. This chain connects TRBV7-2 to TRBJ1-4; D is unclear. The DNA for the CDR3 is TGTGCCAGCAGCTCCCAGGTTTCAACTAATGAAAAACTGTTTTTT. It specifies CASSSQVSTNEKLFF.